This T cell receptor beta chain was identified during a study of CD8 T cells in ankylosing spondylitis (TCRdb year 2017). The study in broad terms: T cell receptor beta repertoires were profiled in healthy donors and ankylosing spondylitis patients so that disease-linked TCR variants could be found. Peripheral blood was sampled, and synovial fluid was additionally collected from ankylosing spondylitis patients. The full study cohort comprised approximately 23 ankylosing spondylitis patients and approximately 100 healthy donors.

In this sample, this clonotype turned up many times. Its antigen has not been determined. No quality values exist for individual bases; no much larger clone is one base distant. The CDR3, from cysteine to phenylalanine, totals 18 residues. Of all the DNA, just the CDR3 is kept, 54 bases in frame from base 1. The CDR1 and CDR2 encoded by the germline V gene are SGHVS and FQNEAQ. V ends up 4 bases short and J 5 bases short, with an unmatched junction base count of 10. Instrument on record: Illumina HiSeq 2500. Quantitative 5'-RACE with molecular barcodes was the method used to prepare the TCR beta libraries. From the authors' description of their analysis: Disease-linked TCR variants were identified with a new computational method built on a probabilistic model of VDJ rearrangement. The raw public reads went through TCRdb reprocessing: fastp at Q25, MiXCR clone calling, in-frame beta chains kept. CDR3 protein duplicates are merged, each entry listing the most common genes and DNA. TCRdb's processing, not the study's, gives the V and J calls here. For this sample the table gives about 460,000 distinct CDR3 sequences, of which less than 6% were detected only once. The ten largest clones capture 3.5% of the sample.

Overall study results and their limits: The disease-linked clones were reported as significantly enriched in matched synovial fluid samples from ankylosing spondylitis patients. Some motif variants had previously been reported in the synovial fluid and blood of reactive arthritis patients, which suggests shared mechanisms of disease initiation. Blood from ankylosing spondylitis patients appeared to be characterized by a TCR beta motif made up of several highly homologous amino acid variants. The disease-linked clones showed a CD8+ phenotype and occurred at relatively low frequencies in peripheral blood.

The chain is encoded by TRBV7-8 joined to TRBJ2-3; TRBD2 aligns with 15 central bases. This sequence originates from a male donor with ankylosing spondylitis. The sequencing input was blood, either unsorted or a sorted T cell fraction (not recorded which). This receptor has the CDR3 CASSSGGLAGGGIDTQYF. Read as DNA, the sequence is TGTGCCAGCAGCTCAGGAGGACTAGCGGGAGGGGGTATAGATACGCAGTATTTT. The full variable domain, with segments outside the CDR3 supplied by the reference TRBV7-8 and TRBJ2-3 proteins, appears as GAGVSQSPRYKVAKRGQDVALRCDPISGHVSLFWYQQALGQGPEFLTYFQNEAQLDKSGLPSDRFFAERPEGSVSTLKIQRTQQEDSAVYLCASSSGGLAGGGIDTQYFGPGTRLTVL.